This T cell receptor (beta chain) was identified during a study of T cells after yellow fever vaccination. Study summary: In the case of low-cell-number fractions, SMART-Seq v4 Ultra Low Input was used for preparation.

The CDR3 has 15 residues. Per germline, CDR1 SGHAT and CDR2 FQNNGV. In this sample, this clonotype turned up many times. The junction does not match germline at one end; this may be a read error. The study made its TCR cDNA through 5'RACE template switching. That step introduced a universal primer site along with UMIs. TCRdb re-called the 5' RACE reads with MiXCR, one entry per CDR3 protein. The sample lists around 56,000 distinct CDR3 sequences, around 5.4% occurring once. Notes on the study in general: Post-booster samples contained most primary-vaccination clones (nearly 98% CD4, 70% to 90% CD8). Repertoires obtained by FACS sorting could include abundant clonotypes that entered as contaminants from the bulk population.

The receptor's source is a man aged 18 to 30 who received the YFV17D yellow fever vaccine. The chain is built from TRBV11-2 and TRBJ2-1, with a tentative D call TRBD1 (6 bases). The sequenced sample was PBMCs, either bulk or a sorted T-cell subset (CD4+, CD8+, memory, or dextramer-sorted; not recorded which), obtained on the day of the yellow fever booster vaccination. The CDR3 reads CASSLWGNRDNEQFF. The CDR3 coding sequence is TGTGCCAGCAGCTTATGGGGGAACCGGGACAACGAGCAGTTCTTC.